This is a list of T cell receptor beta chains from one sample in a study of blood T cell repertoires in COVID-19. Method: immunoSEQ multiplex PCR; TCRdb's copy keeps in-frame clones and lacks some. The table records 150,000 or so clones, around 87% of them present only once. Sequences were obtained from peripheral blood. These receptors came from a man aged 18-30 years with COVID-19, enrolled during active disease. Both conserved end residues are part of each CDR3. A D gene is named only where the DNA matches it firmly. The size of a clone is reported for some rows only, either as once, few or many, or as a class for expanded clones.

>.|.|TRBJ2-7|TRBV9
CASSVGRRGEQYF
TGTGCCAGCAGCGTAGGTCGGAGAGGGGAGCAGTACTTC
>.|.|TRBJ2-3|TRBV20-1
CSARTIDTQYF
TGCAGTGCTAGGACAATAGATACGCAGTATTTT
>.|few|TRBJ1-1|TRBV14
CASSQERFEAFF
TGTGCCAGCAGCCAAGAACGGTTCGAAGCTTTCTTT
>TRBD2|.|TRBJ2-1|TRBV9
CASSVGLAGVREQFF
TGTGCCAGCAGCGTTGGACTAGCGGGAGTTCGTGAGCAGTTCTTC
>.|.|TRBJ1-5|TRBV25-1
CASSTGFNQPQHF
TGTGCCAGCAGTACGGGGTTTAATCAGCCCCAGCATTTT
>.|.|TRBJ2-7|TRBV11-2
CASSLSDGSSYEQYF
TGTGCCAGCAGCTTAAGCGACGGTAGCTCCTACGAGCAGTACTTC
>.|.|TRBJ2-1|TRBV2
CASSGGGYNEQFF
TGTGCCAGCAGTGGAGGCGGATACAATGAGCAGTTCTTC
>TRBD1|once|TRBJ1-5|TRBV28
CASSLRDRGFSQPQHF
TGTGCCAGCAGTTTACGGGACAGGGGGTTCAGTCAGCCCCAGCATTTT
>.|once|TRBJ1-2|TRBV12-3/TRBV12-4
CASSFSGKSGYTF
TGTGCCAGCAGTTTCTCAGGGAAAAGTGGCTACACCTTC
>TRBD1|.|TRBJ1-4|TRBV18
CASSPSRQGTNEKLFF
TGTGCCAGCTCACCTTCGCGACAGGGAACTAATGAAAAACTGTTTTTT
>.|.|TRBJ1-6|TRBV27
CASSLISVGYSPLHF
TGTGCCAGCAGTTTAATCTCAGTGGGCTATTCACCCCTCCACTTT
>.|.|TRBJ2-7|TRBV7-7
CASSADRSSYEQYF
TGTGCCAGCAGCGCTGACAGAAGCTCCTACGAGCAGTACTTC
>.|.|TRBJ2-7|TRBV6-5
CASSPYWFEQYF
TGTGCCAGCAGCCCCTACTGGTTCGAGCAGTACTTC
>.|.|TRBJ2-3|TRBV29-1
CSVVPGTSTDTQYF
TGCAGCGTTGTACCGGGGACTAGCACAGATACGCAGTATTTT
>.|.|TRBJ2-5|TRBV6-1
CASSEGGTQYF
TGTGCCAGCAGTGAAGGAGGGACCCAGTACTTC
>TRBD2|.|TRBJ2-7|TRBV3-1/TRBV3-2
CASSPSGRARYEQYF
TGTGCCAGCAGCCCTAGCGGGAGGGCCCGCTACGAGCAGTACTTC